This TCR beta chain was recovered during a study of regulatory T cells in long-lasting Graves disease. As for the study in general: Those with persistent Graves' disease had received antithyroid drugs for over 5 years with positive TSH receptor antibodies. Study-level findings and limits: Among samples with persistent disease, TRBV28, TRBJ1-2 and TRBJ2-5 were favored.

The time point denotes: persistent/refractory GD, antithyroid drugs over 5 years with positive TRAb. Extracted RNA from PBMCs served as the source of the TCR library. Sequencing libraries for TCR beta were prepared with iRepertoire HTBI primers and Arm-PCR of CDR3 regions. TCRdb reprocessed the multiplex PCR reads with MiXCR, giving one entry per CDR3 protein. The sample yields about 430,000 distinct CDR3 sequences, under 25% seen once. Trimming cost V 2 bases and J 3 bases, with 14 bases left between them. The CDR3 is 15 amino acids. Germline CDR1 is SGHDT and CDR2 is YYEEEE. The sample holds many counts of this clonotype. Antigen: not known.

This rearrangement joins TRBV5-6 to TRBJ2-5, with D perhaps being TRBD1 or TRBD2 (5 bases each). Sequences were derived from peripheral blood mononuclear cells (PBMCs), sampled when the disease was refractory, from a patient treated with antithyroid drugs. This clonotype was sampled from a female donor with Graves disease. The CDR3 DNA reads as TGTGCCAGCAGCTTCGAAACCGGGACGAAAGAGACCCAGTACTTC. Encoded protein: CASSFETGTKETQYF. Combining the CDR3 with reference TRBV5-6 and TRBJ2-5 gives the whole variable domain DAGVTQSPTHLIKTRGQQVTLRCSPKSGHDTVSWYQQALGQGPQFIFQYYEEEERQRGNFPDRFSGHQFPNYSSELNVNALLLGDSALYLCASSFETGTKETQYFGPGTRLLVL.